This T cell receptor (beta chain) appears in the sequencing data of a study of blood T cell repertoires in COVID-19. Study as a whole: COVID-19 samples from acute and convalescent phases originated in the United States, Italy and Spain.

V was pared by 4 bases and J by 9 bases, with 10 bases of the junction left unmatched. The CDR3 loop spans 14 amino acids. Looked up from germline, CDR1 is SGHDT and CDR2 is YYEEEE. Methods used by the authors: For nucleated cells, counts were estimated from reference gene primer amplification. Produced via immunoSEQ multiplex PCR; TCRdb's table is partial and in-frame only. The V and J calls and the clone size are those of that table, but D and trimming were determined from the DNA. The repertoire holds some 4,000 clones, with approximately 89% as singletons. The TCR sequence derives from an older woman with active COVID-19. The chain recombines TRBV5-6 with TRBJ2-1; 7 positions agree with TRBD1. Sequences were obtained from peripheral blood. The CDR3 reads CASSALGTAGEQFF. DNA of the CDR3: TGTGCCAGCAGCGCGCTCGGGACAGCAGGTGAGCAGTTCTTC.